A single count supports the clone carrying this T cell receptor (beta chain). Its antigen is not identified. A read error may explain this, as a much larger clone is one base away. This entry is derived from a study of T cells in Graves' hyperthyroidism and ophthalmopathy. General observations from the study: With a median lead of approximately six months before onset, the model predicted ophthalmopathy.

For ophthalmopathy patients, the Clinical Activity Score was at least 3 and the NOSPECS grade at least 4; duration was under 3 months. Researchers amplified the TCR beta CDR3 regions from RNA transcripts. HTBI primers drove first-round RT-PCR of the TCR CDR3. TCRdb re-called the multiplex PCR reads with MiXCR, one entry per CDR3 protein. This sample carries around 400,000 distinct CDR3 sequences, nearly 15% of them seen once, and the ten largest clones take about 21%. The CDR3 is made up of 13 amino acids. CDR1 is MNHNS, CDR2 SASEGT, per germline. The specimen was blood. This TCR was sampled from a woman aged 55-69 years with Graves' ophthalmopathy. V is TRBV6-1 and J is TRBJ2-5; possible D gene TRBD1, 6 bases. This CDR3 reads CVSSTGQMGTQYF. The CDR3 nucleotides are TGTGTCAGCAGTACAGGACAGATGGGGACCCAGTACTTC.